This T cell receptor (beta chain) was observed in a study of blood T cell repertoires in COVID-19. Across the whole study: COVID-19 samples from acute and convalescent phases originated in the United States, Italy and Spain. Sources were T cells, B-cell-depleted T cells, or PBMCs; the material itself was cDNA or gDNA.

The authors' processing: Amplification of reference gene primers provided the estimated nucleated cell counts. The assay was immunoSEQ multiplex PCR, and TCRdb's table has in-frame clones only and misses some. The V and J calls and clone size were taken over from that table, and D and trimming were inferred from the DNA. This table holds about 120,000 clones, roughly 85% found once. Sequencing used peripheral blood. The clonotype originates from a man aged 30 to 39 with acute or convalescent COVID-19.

This CDR3 reads CASSLEQGANYGYTF. DNA of the CDR3: TGTGCCAGCAGCTTAGAGCAGGGGGCGAACTATGGCTACACCTTC. The chain uses TRBV7-6 and TRBJ1-2; 8 nucleotides match TRBD1. V shed 1 base, J shed 2 bases, and the junction held 3 bases outside the gene matches. Germline V lookup: CDR1 SGHVS, CDR2 FNYEAQ. The CDR3 spans 15 residues.